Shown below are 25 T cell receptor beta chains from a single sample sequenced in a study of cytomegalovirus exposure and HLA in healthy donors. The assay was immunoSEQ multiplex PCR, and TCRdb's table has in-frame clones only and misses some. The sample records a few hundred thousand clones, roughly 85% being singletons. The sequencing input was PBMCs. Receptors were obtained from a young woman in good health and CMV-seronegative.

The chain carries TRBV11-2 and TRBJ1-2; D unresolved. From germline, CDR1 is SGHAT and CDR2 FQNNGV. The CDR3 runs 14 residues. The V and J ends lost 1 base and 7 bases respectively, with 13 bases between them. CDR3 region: CASSLGVLEGGYTF. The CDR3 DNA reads TGTGCCAGCAGCTTAGGTGTTCTCGAGGGTGGCTACACCTTC. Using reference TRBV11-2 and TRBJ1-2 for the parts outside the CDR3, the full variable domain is EAGVAQSPRYKIIEKRQSVAFWCNPISGHATLYWYQQILGQGPKLLIQFQNNGVVDDSQLPKDRFSAERLKGVDSTLKIQPAKLEDSAVYLCASSLGVLEGGYTFGSGTRLTVV.

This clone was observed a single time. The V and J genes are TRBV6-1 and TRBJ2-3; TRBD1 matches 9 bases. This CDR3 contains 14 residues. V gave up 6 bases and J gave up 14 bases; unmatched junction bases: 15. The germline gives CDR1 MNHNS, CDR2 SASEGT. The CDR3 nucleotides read TGTGCCAGCAGCGAGGACAGGGGCAACCGCCCCCTGTATTTT. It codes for CASSEDRGNRPLYF.

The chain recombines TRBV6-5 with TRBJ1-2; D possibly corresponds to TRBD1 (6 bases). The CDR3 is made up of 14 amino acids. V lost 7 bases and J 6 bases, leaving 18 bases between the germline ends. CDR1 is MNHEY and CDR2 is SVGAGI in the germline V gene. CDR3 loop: CASTLGAGRHGYTF. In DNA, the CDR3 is TGTGCCAGCACTTTGGGGGCAGGGCGGCATGGCTACACCTTC.

For the CDR3, the DNA is TGTGCCAGCAGCTTAGTTACCGGGTTGGAGCGCTATGGCTACACCTTC. Its translation: CASSLVTGLERYGYTF. The chain is built from TRBV7-8 and TRBJ1-2; D gene uncertain. V was trimmed by 1 base and J by 4 bases, leaving 16 bases between them. Germline V lookup: CDR1 SGHVS, CDR2 FQNEAQ. The CDR3 runs to 16 residues.

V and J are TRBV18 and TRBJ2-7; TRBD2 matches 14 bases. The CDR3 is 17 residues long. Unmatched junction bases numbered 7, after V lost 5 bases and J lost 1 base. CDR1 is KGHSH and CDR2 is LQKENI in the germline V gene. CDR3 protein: CASSSGTSGSRSYEQYF. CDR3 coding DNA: TGTGCCAGCTCATCCGGGACTAGCGGGAGCAGGTCCTACGAGCAGTACTTC. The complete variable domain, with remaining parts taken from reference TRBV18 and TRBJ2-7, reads NAGVMQNPRHLVRRRGQEARLRCSPMKGHSHVYWYRQLPEEGLKFMVYLQKENIIDESGMPKERFSAEFPKEGPSILRIQQVVRGDSAAYFCASSSGTSGSRSYEQYFGPGTRLTVT.

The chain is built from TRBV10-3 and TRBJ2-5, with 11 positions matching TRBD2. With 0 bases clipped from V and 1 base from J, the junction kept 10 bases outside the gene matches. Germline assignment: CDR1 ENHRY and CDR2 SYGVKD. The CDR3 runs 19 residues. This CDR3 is CAISESVGSGRAPQETQYF. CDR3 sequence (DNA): TGTGCCATCAGTGAGTCGGTCGGTAGCGGGAGGGCCCCCCAAGAGACCCAGTACTTC.

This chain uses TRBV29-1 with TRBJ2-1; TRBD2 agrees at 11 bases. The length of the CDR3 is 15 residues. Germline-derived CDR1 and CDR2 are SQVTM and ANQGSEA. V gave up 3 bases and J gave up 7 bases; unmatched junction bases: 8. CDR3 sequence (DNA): TGCAGCGTTGATTCTAGCGGGAGGTCATGGAATGAGCAGTTCTTC. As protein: CSVDSSGRSWNEQFF.

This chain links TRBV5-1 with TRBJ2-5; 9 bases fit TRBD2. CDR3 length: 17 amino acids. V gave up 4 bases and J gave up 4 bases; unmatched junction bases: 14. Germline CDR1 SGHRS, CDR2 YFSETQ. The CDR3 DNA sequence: TGCGCCAGCAGCAACCCACCGGGACTAGCTAGAGGAGAGACCCAGTACTTC. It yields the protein CASSNPPGLARGETQYF.

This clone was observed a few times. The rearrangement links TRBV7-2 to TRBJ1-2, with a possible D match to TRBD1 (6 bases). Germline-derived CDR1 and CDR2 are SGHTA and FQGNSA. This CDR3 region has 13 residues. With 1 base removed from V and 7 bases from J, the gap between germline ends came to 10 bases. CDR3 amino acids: CASSLDRVGGYTF. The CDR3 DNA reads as TGTGCCAGCAGCTTAGACAGGGTTGGTGGCTACACCTTC.

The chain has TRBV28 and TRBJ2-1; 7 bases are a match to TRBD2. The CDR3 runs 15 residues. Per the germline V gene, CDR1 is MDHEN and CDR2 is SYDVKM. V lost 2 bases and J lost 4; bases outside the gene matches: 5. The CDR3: CASSLRDYPYNEQFF. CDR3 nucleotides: TGTGCCAGCAGTTTACGGGACTACCCGTACAATGAGCAGTTCTTC.

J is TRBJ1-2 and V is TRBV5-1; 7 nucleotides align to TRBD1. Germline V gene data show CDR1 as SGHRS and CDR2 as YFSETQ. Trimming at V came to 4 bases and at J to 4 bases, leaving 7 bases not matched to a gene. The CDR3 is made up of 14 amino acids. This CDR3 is CASSPPTGAYGYTF. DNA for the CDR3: TGCGCCAGCAGCCCTCCCACAGGGGCCTATGGCTACACCTTC.

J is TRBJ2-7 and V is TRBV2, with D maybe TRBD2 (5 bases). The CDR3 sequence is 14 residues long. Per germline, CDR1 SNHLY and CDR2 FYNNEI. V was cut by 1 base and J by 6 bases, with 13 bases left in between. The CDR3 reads CASSEVTNQREQYF. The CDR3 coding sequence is TGTGCCAGCAGTGAAGTGACTAATCAGCGCGAGCAGTACTTC.

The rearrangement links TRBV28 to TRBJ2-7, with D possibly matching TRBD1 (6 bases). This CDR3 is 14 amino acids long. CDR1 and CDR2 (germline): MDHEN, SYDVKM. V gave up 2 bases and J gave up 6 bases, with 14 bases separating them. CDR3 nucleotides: TGTGCCAGCAGTTTACAATACAGGGCGGGCGAGCAGTACTTC. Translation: CASSLQYRAGEQYF.

CDR3 in amino acids: CASSLALNTGELFF. The CDR3 region has the DNA TGTGCCAGCAGCTTGGCCCTCAACACCGGGGAGCTGTTTTTT. The V and J genes are TRBV11-2 and TRBJ2-2; D uncertain. V lost 3 bases and J lost 2, with 7 bases in between. The CDR3 contains 14 residues. Germline loops: CDR1 SGHAT, CDR2 FQNNGV.

The CDR3 DNA follows: TGTGCCAGCAGCCGCCGGATAGGCGGTGACTATGGCTACACCTTC. Translated, it gives CASSRRIGGDYGYTF. The chain links TRBV6-5 to TRBJ1-2; D gene unclear. This CDR3 is 15 amino acids long. Per germline, CDR1 MNHEY and CDR2 SVGAGI. V lost 6 bases, J lost 3 bases, and 17 bases lay in between.

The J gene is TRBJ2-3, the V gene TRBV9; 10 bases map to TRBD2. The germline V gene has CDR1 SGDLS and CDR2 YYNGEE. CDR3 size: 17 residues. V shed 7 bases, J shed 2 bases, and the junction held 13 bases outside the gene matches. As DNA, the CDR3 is TGTGCCAGCGGCGCTAGCGGGAGATCGGGGGACACAGATACGCAGTATTTT. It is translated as CASGASGRSGDTDTQYF.

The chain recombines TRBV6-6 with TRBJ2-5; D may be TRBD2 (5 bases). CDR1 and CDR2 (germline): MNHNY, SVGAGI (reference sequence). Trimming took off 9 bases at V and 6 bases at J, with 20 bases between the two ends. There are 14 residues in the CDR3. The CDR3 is CASQSGLAAKTQYF. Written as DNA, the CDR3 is TGTGCCAGTCAATCCGGGCTAGCTGCGAAGACCCAGTACTTC.

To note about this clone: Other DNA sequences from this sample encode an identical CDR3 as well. CDR3 loop: CASSLVTGGYEQYF. The CDR3 nucleotides are TGCGCCAGCAGCTTGGTTACCGGGGGCTACGAGCAGTACTTC. The chain couples TRBV5-1 to TRBJ2-7, with a tentative D call TRBD2 (6 bases). V gave up 0 bases and J gave up 3 bases, with 10 bases separating them. The CDR3 extends over 14 amino acids. CDR1 SGHRS and CDR2 YFSETQ come from the germline V gene.

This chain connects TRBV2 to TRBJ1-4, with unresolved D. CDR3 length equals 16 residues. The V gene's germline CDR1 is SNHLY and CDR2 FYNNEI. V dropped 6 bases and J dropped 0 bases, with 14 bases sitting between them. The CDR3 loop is CASSRGTATTNEKLFF. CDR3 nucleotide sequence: TGTGCCAGCAGCCGGGGTACAGCTACAACTAATGAAAAACTGTTTTTT.

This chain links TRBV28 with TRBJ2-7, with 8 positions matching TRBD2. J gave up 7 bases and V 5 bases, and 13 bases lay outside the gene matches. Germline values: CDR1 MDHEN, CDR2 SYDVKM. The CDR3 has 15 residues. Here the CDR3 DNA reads TGTGCCAGCAGTGGGGCGGGGGGCGCTGACCGGGAGCAGTACTTC. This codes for CASSGAGGADREQYF.

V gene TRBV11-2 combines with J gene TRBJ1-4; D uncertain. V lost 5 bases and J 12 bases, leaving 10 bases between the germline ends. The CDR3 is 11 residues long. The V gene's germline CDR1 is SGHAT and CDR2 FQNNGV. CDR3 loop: CASSLGRELFF. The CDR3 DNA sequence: TGTGCCAGCAGCCTCGGCCGGGAACTGTTTTTT. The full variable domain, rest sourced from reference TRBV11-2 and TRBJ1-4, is EAGVAQSPRYKIIEKRQSVAFWCNPISGHATLYWYQQILGQGPKLLIQFQNNGVVDDSQLPKDRFSAERLKGVDSTLKIQPAKLEDSAVYLCASSLGRELFFGSGTQLSVL.

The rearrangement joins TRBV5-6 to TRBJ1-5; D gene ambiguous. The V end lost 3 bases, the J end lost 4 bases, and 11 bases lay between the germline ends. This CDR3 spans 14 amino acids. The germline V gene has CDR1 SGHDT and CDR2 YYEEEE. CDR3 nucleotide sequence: TGTGCCAGCAGCTCTCAAGGGAGTAATCAGCCCCAGCATTTT. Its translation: CASSSQGSNQPQHF. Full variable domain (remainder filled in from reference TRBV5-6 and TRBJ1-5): DAGVTQSPTHLIKTRGQQVTLRCSPKSGHDTVSWYQQALGQGPQFIFQYYEEEERQRGNFPDRFSGHQFPNYSSELNVNALLLGDSALYLCASSSQGSNQPQHFGDGTRLSIL.

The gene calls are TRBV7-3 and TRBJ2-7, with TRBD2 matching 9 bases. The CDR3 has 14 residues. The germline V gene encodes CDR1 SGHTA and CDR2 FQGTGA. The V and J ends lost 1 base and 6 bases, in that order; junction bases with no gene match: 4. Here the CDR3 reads CASSLIAGGGEQYF. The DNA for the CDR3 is TGTGCCAGCAGCTTAATTGCGGGAGGGGGCGAGCAGTACTTC.

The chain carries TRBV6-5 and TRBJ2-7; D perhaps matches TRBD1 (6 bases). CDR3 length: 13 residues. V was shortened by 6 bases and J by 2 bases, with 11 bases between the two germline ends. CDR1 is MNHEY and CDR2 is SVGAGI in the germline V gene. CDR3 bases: TGTGCCAGCAGCCGGGACAACACCTACGAGCAGTACTTC. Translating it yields CASSRDNTYEQYF.

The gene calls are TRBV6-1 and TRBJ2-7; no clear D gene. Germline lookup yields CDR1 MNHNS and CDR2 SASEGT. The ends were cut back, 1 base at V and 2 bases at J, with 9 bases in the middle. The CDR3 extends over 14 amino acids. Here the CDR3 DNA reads TGTGCCAGCAGTGAAGTATGGAGAACCTACGAGCAGTACTTC. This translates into CASSEVWRTYEQYF.